A single sample gave rise to the 2 T cell receptor beta chains below, sequenced in a study of Graves' ophthalmopathy and Graves' hyperthyroidism. RNA transcripts provided the template for amplifying TCR beta CDR3 regions. RT-PCR with HTBI primers came first, then second-round multiplex PCR. TCRdb called the multiplex PCR reads again in MiXCR, with one record for every CDR3 protein. Of roughly 610,000 distinct CDR3 sequences listed, about a fifth are singletons. Sequences were obtained from peripheral blood. These receptors all come from a woman under 30 with stable Graves' hyperthyroidism. Some clones in this sample may be carry-over from other donors' samples.

This clonotype was observed many times. The V gene is TRBV12-5, the J gene TRBJ2-7; tentative D call: TRBD2 (5 bases). CDR1 LGHNT and CDR2 FRNRAP come from the germline V gene. The length of the CDR3 is 11 residues. Deletions cut 10 bases from V and 0 bases from J, with 7 bases between. Written as DNA, the CDR3 is TGTGCTACCGGGGTCTCCTACGAGCAGTACTTC. It codes for CATGVSYEQYF. Variable domain in full (rest from reference TRBV12-5 and TRBJ2-7): DARVTQTPRHKVTEMGQEVTMRCQPILGHNTVFWYRQTMMQGLELLAYFRNRAPLDDSGMPKDRFSAEMPDATLATLKIQPSEPRDSAVYFCATGVSYEQYFGPGTRLTVT.

This clonotype was observed at least ten times. CDR3 DNA sequence: TGCAGTGCCGCACCTCCGGGACAAAGAGGAGAGACCCAGTACTTC. Protein: CSAAPPGQRGETQYF. The chain uses TRBV20-1 and TRBJ2-5; TRBD1 might be the D (6 bases). The germline gives CDR1 DFQATT, CDR2 SNEGSKA (reference sequence). V was clipped by 6 bases and J by 4 bases, with 21 bases between them. There are 15 residues in the CDR3.